Each of the 8 T cell receptor beta chains below was sequenced from the same sample in a study of T cells after yellow fever vaccination. TCRdb redid the calling of the 5' RACE reads with MiXCR, one entry per CDR3 protein. The data show about 320,000 distinct CDR3 sequences, roughly 7% seen once. Sample: PBMCs, taken approximately 47 days after the first yellow fever vaccination. The receptors were gathered from a man between 18 and 35 years old who received the YFV17D yellow fever vaccine.

This clonotype was recorded many times. The chain uses TRBV5-1 and TRBJ2-2, with D unclear. The CDR3 loop spans 15 amino acids. Germline V gives CDR1 SGHRS, CDR2 YFSETQ. V lost 2 bases to trimming and J lost 8 bases, with 16 bases between them. CDR3 nucleotide sequence: TGCGCCAGCAGCTTACTCACCACCCTCAGGGGGGAGCTGTTTTTT. Amino acid sequence: CASSLLTTLRGELFF.

CDR3 residues: CASSFGGRGTEAFF. DNA for the CDR3: TGTGCCAGCAGCTTCGGGGGTCGCGGGACTGAAGCTTTCTTT. The chain uses TRBV5-5 and TRBJ1-1, with a weak D call TRBD1 (5 bases). Trimming stripped 2 bases from V and 5 bases from J, with 13 bases between. Germline V gene lookup returns CDR1 SGHKS and CDR2 YYEKEE (reference sequence). The CDR3 length is 14 residues.

This clonotype has only a few counts. CDR3 sequence: CASSFGGADGYTF. Written as DNA, the CDR3 is TGTGCCAGCAGCTTCGGGGGCGCGGATGGCTACACCTTC. This chain connects TRBV7-2 to TRBJ1-2, with a possible D match to TRBD1 (6 bases). The CDR3 spans 13 residues. The V gene's germline CDR1 is SGHTA and CDR2 FQGNSA. V gave up 3 bases and J gave up 6 bases, with 11 bases separating them.

The chain uses TRBV7-3 and TRBJ2-6, with D unclear. This CDR3 comprises 17 residues. Trimming shortened V by 4 bases and J by 0 bases, and 13 bases separated the two germline ends. Looked up from germline, CDR1 is SGHTA and CDR2 is FQGTGA. Here the CDR3 reads CASSSKRLGSGANVLTF. CDR3 nucleotides: TGTGCCAGCAGCTCAAAACGCTTGGGCTCTGGGGCCAACGTCCTGACTTTC.

In its sample, this clonotype was seen a few times. J is TRBJ2-1 and V is TRBV19, with D perhaps given as TRBD1 or TRBD2 (5 bases each). The CDR3 is 17 amino acids. Trimming shortened V by 5 bases and J by 8 bases, and 25 bases separated the two germline ends. The germline V gene encodes CDR1 LNHDA and CDR2 SQIVND (reference sequence). Here the CDR3 reads CASSAQELGTIMDEQFF. CDR3 coding DNA: TGTGCCAGTAGTGCCCAGGAGTTGGGGACCATCATGGATGAGCAGTTCTTC.

This clonotype was seen a few times. This chain uses TRBV12-3 or TRBV12-4 with TRBJ2-7; 9 bases line up with TRBD1. V dropped 4 bases and J dropped 6; count of bases not matched to a gene: 7. The CDR3 totals 14 residues. For the CDR3, the DNA is TGTGCCAGCAGTTCCGCACAGGGGGCTGTCGAGCAGTACGTC. Amino acid sequence: CASSSAQGAVEQYV.

This clonotype was seen repeatedly, ten times or more. As DNA, the CDR3 is TGCGCCAGCAGCCAAGATCCGGGCCCTGGGGCCAACGTCCTGACTTTC. As protein: CASSQDPGPGANVLTF. The V call is TRBV4-3, the J call TRBJ2-6, with D uncertain. This CDR3 is 16 amino acids long. The V end was cut by 0 bases, the J end by 2 bases, with 8 bases between. Per the germline V gene, CDR1 is LGHNA and CDR2 is YSLEER.

CDR3 sequence reads: CASSALGTGANVLTF. CDR3 coding DNA: TGTGCCAGCAGCGCCCTAGGCACTGGGGCCAACGTCCTGACTTTC. V and J are TRBV7-9 and TRBJ2-6, with D hard to call. The CDR3 contains 15 residues. The V gene lost 5 bases and the J gene lost 2 bases, with 10 bases spanning the gap. In germline, CDR1 is SEHNR, CDR2 FQNEAQ (reference sequence).